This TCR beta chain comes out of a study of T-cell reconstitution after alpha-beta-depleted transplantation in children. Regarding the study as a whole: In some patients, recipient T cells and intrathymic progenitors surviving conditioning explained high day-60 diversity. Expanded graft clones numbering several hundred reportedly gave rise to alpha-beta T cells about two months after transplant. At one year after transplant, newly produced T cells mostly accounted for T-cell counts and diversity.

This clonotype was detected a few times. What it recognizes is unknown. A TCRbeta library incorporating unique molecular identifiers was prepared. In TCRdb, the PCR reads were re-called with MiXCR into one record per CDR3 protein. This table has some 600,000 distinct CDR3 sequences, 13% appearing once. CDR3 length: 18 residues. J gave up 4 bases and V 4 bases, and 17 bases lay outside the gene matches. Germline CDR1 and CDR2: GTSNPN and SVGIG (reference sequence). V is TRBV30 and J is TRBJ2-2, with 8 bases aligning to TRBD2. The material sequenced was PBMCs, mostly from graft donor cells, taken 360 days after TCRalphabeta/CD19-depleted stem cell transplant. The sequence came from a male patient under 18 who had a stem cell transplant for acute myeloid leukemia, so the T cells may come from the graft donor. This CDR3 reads CAWIGSGTTRWGTGELFF. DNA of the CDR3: TGTGCCTGGATTGGTAGCGGGACCACCCGGTGGGGCACCGGGGAGCTGTTTTTT.